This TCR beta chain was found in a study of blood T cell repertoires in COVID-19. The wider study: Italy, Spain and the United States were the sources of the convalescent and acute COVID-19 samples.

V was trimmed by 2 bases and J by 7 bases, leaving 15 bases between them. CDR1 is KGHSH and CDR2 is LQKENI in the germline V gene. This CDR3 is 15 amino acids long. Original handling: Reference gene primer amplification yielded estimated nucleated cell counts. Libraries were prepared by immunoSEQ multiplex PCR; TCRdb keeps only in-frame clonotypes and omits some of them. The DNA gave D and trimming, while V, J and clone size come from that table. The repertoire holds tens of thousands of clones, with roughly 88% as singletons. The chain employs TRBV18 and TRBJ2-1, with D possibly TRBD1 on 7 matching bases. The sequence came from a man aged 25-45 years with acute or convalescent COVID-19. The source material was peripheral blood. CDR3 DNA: TGTGCCAGCTCACCAGCAGGGGGGAAGATTAATGAGCAGTTCTTC. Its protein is CASSPAGGKINEQFF.